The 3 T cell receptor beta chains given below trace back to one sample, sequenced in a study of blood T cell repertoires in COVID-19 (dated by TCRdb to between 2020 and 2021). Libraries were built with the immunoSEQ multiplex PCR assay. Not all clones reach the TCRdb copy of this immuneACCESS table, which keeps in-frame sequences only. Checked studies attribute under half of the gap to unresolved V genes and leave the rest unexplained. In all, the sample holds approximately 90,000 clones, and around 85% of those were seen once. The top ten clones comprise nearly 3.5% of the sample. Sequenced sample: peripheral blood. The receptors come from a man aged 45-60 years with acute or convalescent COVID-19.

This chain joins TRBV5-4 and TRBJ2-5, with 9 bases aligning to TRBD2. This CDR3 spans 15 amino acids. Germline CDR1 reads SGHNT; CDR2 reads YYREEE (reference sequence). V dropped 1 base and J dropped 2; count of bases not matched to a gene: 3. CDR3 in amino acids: CASSLRLAGQETQYF. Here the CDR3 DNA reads TGTGCCAGCAGCTTGAGGCTAGCGGGACAAGAGACCCAGTACTTC.

This CDR3 reads CASLGGRLRDTQYF. CDR3 sequence (DNA): TGTGCCAGCCTGGGGGGGCGCCTGCGGGATACGCAGTATTTT. The chain uses TRBV28 and TRBJ2-3; tentatively, D is TRBD2 (7 bases). CDR1 is MDHEN and CDR2 is SYDVKM in the germline V gene. Trimming took off 8 bases at V and 6 bases at J, with 18 bases between the two ends. The CDR3 totals 14 residues.

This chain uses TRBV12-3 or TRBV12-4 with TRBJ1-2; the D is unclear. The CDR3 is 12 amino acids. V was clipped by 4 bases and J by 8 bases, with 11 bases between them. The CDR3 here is CASSSMMRGYTF. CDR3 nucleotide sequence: TGTGCCAGCAGTTCTATGATGCGAGGCTACACCTTC.